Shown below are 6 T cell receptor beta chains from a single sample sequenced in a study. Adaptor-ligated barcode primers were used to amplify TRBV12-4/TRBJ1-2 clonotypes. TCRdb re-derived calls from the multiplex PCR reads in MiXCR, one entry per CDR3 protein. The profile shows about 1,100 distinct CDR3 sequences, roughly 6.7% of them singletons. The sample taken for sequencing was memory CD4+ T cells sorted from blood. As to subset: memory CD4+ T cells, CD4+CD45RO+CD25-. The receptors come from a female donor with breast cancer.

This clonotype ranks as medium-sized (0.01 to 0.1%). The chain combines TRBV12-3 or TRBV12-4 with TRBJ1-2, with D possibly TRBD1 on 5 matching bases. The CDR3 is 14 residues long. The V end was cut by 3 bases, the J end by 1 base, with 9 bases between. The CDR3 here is CASSFRGDNYGYTF. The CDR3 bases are TGTGCCAGCAGTTTCAGAGGGGATAACTATGGCTACACCTTC.

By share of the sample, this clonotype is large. This chain's CDR3 is CASRETGTDYGYTF. CDR3 bases: TGTGCCAGCAGGGAAACCGGGACGGACTATGGCTACACCTTC. V gene TRBV12-3 or TRBV12-4 combines with J gene TRBJ1-2; the D gene is possibly TRBD1 (5 bases). The CDR3 extends over 14 amino acids. The V gene lost 6 bases and the J gene lost 3 bases, with 14 bases spanning the gap.

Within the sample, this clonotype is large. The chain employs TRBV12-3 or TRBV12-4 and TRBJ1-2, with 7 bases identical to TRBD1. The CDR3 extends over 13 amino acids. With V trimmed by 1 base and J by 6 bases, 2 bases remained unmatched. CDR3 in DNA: TGTGCCAGCAGTTTAGGACAGGGCGATGGCTACACCTTC. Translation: CASSLGQGDGYTF.

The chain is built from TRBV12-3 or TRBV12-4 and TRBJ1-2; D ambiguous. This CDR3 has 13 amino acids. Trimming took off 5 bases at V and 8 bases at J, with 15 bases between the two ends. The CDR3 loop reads CASSPLRAYGYTF. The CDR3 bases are TGTGCCAGCAGTCCATTAAGAGCATACGGCTACACCTTC.

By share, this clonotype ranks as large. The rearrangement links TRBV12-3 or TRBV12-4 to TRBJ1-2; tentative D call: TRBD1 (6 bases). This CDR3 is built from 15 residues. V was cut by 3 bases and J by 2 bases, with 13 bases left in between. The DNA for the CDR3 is TGTGCCAGCAGTTTTGTAACAGGGTCGAACTATGGCTACACCTTC. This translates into CASSFVTGSNYGYTF.

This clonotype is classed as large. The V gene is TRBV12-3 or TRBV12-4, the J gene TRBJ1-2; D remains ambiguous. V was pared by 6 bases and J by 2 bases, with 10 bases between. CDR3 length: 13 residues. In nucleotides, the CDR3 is TGTGCCAGCAGCGGGTCGGACAACTATGGCTACACCTTC. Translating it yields CASSGSDNYGYTF.